Listed below are T cell receptor beta chains from one sample, sequenced in a study of monozygotic twins with inflammatory bowel disease. Following a re-call of the 5' RACE reads, TCRdb has one entry per CDR3 protein and lacks DNA. The sample has roughly 200,000 distinct CDR3 sequences. Sequenced sample: blood. Receptors originate from a human donor with ulcerative colitis or Crohn's disease, or a healthy co-twin of an affected twin (not recorded which). The CDR3 runs from the conserved cysteine through the conserved F or W.

>TRBJ2-6|TRBV30
CAWSVSGQGIAGANVLTF
>TRBJ2-3|TRBV30
CAWSTRGRTDTQYF
>TRBJ2-1|TRBV6-5
CASSWVGIRSYNEQFF
>TRBJ1-5|TRBV4-2
CASSQHELQNNQPQHF
>TRBJ1-2|TRBV7-2
CASSLEDRWEGYTF
>TRBJ1-1|TRBV3-1
CASSTRQGSTEAFF
>TRBJ2-2|TRBV7-6
CASSLGNSLGTGELFF
>TRBJ2-3|TRBV2
CTSLGEGSTDTQYF
>TRBJ2-7|TRBV20-1
CSASPSTSGISYEQYF
>TRBJ2-5|TRBV27
CASSLAGRLQETQYF
>TRBJ2-7|TRBV7-6
CASSPGTFYEQYF
>TRBJ2-2|TRBV29-1
CSVEDWENTGELFF
>TRBJ2-1|TRBV20-1
CSATDRGYNEQFF
>TRBJ1-2|TRBV6-2/TRBV6-3
CASSYSNRGNGYTF
>TRBJ1-2|TRBV29-1
CSAPGSYGYTF
>TRBJ1-5|TRBV7-9
CASSGGYQPQHF
>TRBJ2-1|TRBV27
CASSLSGDLDQFF
>TRBJ2-6|TRBV7-9
CASSKIGTGANVLTF
>TRBJ1-1|TRBV20-1
CSAFRDRGTSEAFF
>TRBJ2-1|TRBV30
CARSLSGDNEQFF
>TRBJ2-4|TRBV23-1
CAIACRENMQYF
>TRBJ2-2|TRBV7-3
CASSLTIGELFF
>TRBJ1-4|TRBV3-1
CASSYSGTRRFNEKLFF
>TRBJ2-3|TRBV20-1
CSARDQWESTDTQYF
>TRBJ1-1|TRBV18
CASSPPTGFAEAFF
>TRBJ1-4|TRBV27
CASSLMAAGGEKLFF
>TRBJ2-3|TRBV24-1
CATGDPGQGASDTQYF
>TRBJ1-3|TRBV5-1
CASSLETGSGNTIYF
>TRBJ2-7|TRBV5-1
CASSLEDFYEQYF
>TRBJ2-7|TRBV18
CASSPLKYRVVDEQYF
>TRBJ2-5|TRBV4-2
CASSQADRGLVETQYF
>TRBJ2-7|TRBV6-2/TRBV6-3
CASSLGQGFSYEQYF
>TRBJ2-3|TRBV29-1
CSVDPSGVTDTQYF
>TRBJ2-5|TRBV5-8
CASIGYQETQYF
>TRBJ1-2|TRBV30
CAWKTPGSYGYTF
>TRBJ1-2|TRBV5-1
CASSLDYGYTF
>TRBJ2-1|TRBV7-2
CASSLVGQGIYNEQFF
>TRBJ2-7|TRBV4-1
CASSYGTDFTYEQYF
>TRBJ2-1|TRBV7-2
CASSLSGGVDEQFF
>TRBJ2-1|TRBV12-3/TRBV12-4
CASSPRSGNEQFF
>TRBJ2-7|TRBV28
CASRRGNPYEQYF
>TRBJ2-2|TRBV5-1
CASSLHLAGGFTGELFF
>TRBJ2-1|TRBV19
CASSAAGVRSYNEQFF
>TRBJ2-1|TRBV2
CASSLRTSEEFF
>TRBJ2-7|TRBV5-4
CASSFGTPASYEQYF
>TRBJ2-3|TRBV7-2
CASSRRRPGLAGRSTDTQYF
>TRBJ2-1|TRBV24-1
CATSGPSSGHSYNEQFF
>TRBJ1-1|TRBV10-3
CAISELSENTEAFF
>TRBJ2-1|TRBV19
CASSGRTGETYNEQFF
>TRBJ2-1|TRBV3-1
CASSQDRLADYNEQFF
>TRBJ2-1|TRBV27
CASSLTRYNEQFF
>TRBJ2-2|TRBV5-6
CASSLAHANTGELFF
>TRBJ2-1|TRBV7-6
CASSPGQGESGEQFF
>TRBJ2-2|TRBV6-5
CATTRIPPGQGKFANTGELFF
>TRBJ1-4|TRBV5-8
CASTLPVGVVNEKLFF
>TRBJ2-1|TRBV18
CASSQAGGYNEQFF
>TRBJ2-1|TRBV11-2
CASSRTGPGEQFF
>TRBJ2-7|TRBV6-1
CASSEMAYEQYF
>TRBJ1-1|TRBV7-3
CASSLTLNTEAFF
>TRBJ1-1|TRBV29-1
CSVTGLGTEAFF